Sequencing of this TCR beta chain was carried out in a study of T-cell reconstitution after alpha-beta-depleted transplantation in children. Overall study findings and caveats: After transplant, high TCRbeta diversity at day 60 in some patients arose from surviving recipient T cells and thymic progenitors. Reported findings indicate that, about two months after transplant, alpha-beta T cells came from several hundred expanded clones, which were derived from non-depleted graft cells.

A few counts support this clonotype. Its antigen is not known. Trimming removed 6 bases at V and 14 bases at J, with 30 bases between. The CDR3 has 17 residues. CDR1 is SGHDT and CDR2 is YYEEEE in the germline V gene. During its preparation, the TCRbeta library received unique molecular identifiers. Each CDR3 protein is one row after TCRdb ran MiXCR on the PCR reads. The data contain 530,000 or so distinct CDR3 sequences, around 27% of them singletons. This TCR derives from a boy under two years old with Wiskott-Aldrich syndrome, due to receive a stem cell transplant. The J gene is TRBJ2-6, the V gene TRBV5-6, with D possibly TRBD1 on 5 matching bases. The input for sequencing was PBMCs, taken before TCRalphabeta/CD19-depleted stem cell transplant. CDR3 DNA sequence: TGTGCCAGCACTTTCACGGACGCAGGCCCTGGGGCCATTCTCCTGACTTTC. Its protein product is CASTFTDAGPGAILLTF. The whole variable domain, filled in from reference TRBV5-6 and TRBJ2-6, reads DAGVTQSPTHLIKTRGQQVTLRCSPKSGHDTVSWYQQALGQGPQFIFQYYEEEERQRGNFPDRFSGHQFPNYSSELNVNALLLGDSALYLCASTFTDAGPGAILLTFGAGSRLTVL.